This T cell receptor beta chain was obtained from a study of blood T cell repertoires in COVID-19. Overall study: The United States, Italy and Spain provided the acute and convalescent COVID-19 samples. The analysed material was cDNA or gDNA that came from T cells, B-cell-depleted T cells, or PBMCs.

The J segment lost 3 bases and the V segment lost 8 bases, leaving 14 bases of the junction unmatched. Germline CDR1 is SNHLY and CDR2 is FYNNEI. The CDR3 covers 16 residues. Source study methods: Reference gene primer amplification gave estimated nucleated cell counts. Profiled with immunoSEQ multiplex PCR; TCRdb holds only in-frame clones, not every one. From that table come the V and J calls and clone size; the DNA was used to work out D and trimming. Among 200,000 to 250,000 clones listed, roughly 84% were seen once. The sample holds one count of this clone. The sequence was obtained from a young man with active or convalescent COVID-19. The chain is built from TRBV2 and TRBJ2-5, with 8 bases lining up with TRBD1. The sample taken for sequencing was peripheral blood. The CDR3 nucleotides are TGTGCCAGCTCACCGGGACAGGCGACGAGCAAAGAGACCCAGTACTTC. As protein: CASSPGQATSKETQYF. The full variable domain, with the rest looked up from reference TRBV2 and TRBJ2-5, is EPEVTQTPSHQVTQMGQEVILRCVPISNHLYFYWYRQILGQKVEFLVSFYNNEISEKSEIFDDQFSVERPDGSNFTLKIRSTKLEDSAMYFCASSPGQATSKETQYFGPGTRLLVL.